This entry features one TCR beta chain sequence. The sample is drawn from a study of blood T cell repertoires in COVID-19. Background on the study: The study drew acute and convalescent COVID-19 samples from the United States, Italy and Spain. PBMCs, B-cell-depleted T cells, or T cells were the source of the cDNA or gDNA that made up the material.

Original handling: Reference gene primers were amplified, and this amplification served to estimate nucleated cell counts. Repertoires were generated with immunoSEQ multiplex PCR, while TCRdb's copy carries only in-frame clones and drops some. From that table come the V and J calls and clone size; the DNA was used to work out D and trimming. This sample carries roughly 150,000 clones, 76% of them seen once, and the ten largest clones take less than 4.5%. The clonotype originates from a man aged 55 to 70 with acute or convalescent COVID-19. The specimen sequenced was peripheral blood.

Written as DNA, the CDR3 is TGTGCCAGCAGCTTGGCCGGCAGGGTGAACTATGGCTACACCTTC. Its protein product is CASSLAGRVNYGYTF. V usage is TRBV5-4 and J usage is TRBJ1-2, with a tentative D call TRBD1 (5 bases). CDR1 is SGHNT, CDR2 YYREEE, per germline (reference sequence). The CDR3 contains 15 residues. The ends were cut back, 0 bases at V and 2 bases at J, with 11 bases in the middle. The variable domain in full, with the rest retrieved from reference TRBV5-4 and TRBJ1-2, is ETGVTQSPTHLIKTRGQQVTLRCSSQSGHNTVSWYQQALGQGPQFIFQYYREEENGRGNFPPRFSGLQFPNYSSELNVNALELDDSALYLCASSLAGRVNYGYTFGSGTRLTVV.